This TCR beta chain derives from a study of regulatory T cells in long-lasting Graves disease. Study-wide results and limits: Favored usage of TRBV28, TRBJ1-2 and TRBJ2-5 was recorded in persistent disease.

Time point: newly diagnosed GD, antithyroid drugs for less than 3 months. RNA from PBMCs was the source of the TCR library. All patients originated from an endocrinology department located in Xi'an, China. Sequencing libraries for TCR beta were prepared with iRepertoire HTBI primers and Arm-PCR of CDR3 regions. MiXCR, applied by TCRdb to the multiplex PCR reads, yields one record per CDR3 protein. The top ten hold roughly 29% of the sample, which has 360,000 or so distinct CDR3 sequences, about a sixth seen once. This clonotype was counted ten times or more. Its antigen is undetermined. Germline CDR1 MGHRA, CDR2 YSYEKL. The CDR3 consists of 11 residues. Deletions cut 3 bases from V and 7 bases from J, with 6 bases between. The same data also contributed to another study, on T cells in Graves' hyperthyroidism and ophthalmopathy. That study adds: The HTBI primer set drove a first-round RT-PCR of the TCR CDR3. Before onset, by a median of approximately 5.9 months, the model predicted ophthalmopathy.

The chain has TRBV4-1 and TRBJ2-5; D uncertain. This receptor was taken from a man between 35 and 55 years old with Graves disease. The source material was peripheral blood mononuclear cells (PBMCs), sampled at new diagnosis, from a patient treated with antithyroid drugs. The CDR3 bases are TGCGCCAGCAGCCAGTCCGGGACCCAGTACTTC. As protein: CASSQSGTQYF.